This TCR beta chain was profiled in a study of T cell responses to AZD1222 COVID-19 vaccine. Trimming removed 7 bases from V and 1 base from J, with 10 bases in between. The CDR3 is 13 residues long. The method was immunoSEQ multiplex PCR; TCRdb's version includes in-frame clones alone and lacks a portion of them. The sample has fewer than 150,000 clones; about nine tenths are singletons. The TCR sequence derives from an adult in good health. This sample comprised peripheral blood, obtained on day 0 of AZD1222 vaccination. V and J are TRBV12-3 or TRBV12-4 and TRBJ1-1, with a tentative D call TRBD1 (6 bases). This CDR3 reads CASTLTGNTEAFF. In nucleotides, the CDR3 is TGTGCCAGCACCCTGACAGGGAACACTGAAGCTTTCTTT.